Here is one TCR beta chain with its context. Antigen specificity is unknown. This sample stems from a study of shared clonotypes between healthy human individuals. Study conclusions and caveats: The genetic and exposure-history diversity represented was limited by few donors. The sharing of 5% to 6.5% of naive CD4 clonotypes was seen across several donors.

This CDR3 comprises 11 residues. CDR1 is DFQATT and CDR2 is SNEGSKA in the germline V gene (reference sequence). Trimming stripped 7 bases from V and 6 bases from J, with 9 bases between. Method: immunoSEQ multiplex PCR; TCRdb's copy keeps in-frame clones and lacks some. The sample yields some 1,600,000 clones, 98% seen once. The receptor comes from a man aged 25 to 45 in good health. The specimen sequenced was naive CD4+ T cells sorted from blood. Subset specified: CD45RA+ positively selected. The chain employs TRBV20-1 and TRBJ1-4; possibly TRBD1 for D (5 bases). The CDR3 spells CSVGGDEKLFF. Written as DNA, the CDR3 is TGCAGTGTCGGGGGTGATGAAAAACTGTTTTTT.